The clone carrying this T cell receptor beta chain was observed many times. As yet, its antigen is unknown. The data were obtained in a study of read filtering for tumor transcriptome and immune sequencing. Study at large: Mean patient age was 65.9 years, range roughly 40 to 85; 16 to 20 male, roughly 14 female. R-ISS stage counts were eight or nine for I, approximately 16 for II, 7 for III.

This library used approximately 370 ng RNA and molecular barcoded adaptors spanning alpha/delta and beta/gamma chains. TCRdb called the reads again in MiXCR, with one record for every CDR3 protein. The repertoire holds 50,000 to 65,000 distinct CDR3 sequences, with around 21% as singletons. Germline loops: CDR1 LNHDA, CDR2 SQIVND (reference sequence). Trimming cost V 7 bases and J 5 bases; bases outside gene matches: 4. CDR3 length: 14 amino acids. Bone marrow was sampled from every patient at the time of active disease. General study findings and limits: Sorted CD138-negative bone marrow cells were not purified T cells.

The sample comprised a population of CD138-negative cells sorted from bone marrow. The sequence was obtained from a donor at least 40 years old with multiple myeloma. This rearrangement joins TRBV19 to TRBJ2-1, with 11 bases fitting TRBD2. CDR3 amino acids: CASISGGAHNEQFF. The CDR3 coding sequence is TGTGCCAGTATTAGCGGGGGGGCCCACAATGAGCAGTTCTTC. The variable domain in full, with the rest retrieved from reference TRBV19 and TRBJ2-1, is DGGITQSPKYLFRKEGQNVTLSCEQNLNHDAMYWYRQDPGQGLRLIYYSQIVNDFQKGDIAEGYSVSREKKESFPLTVTSAQKNPTAFYLCASISGGAHNEQFFGPGTRLTVL.